This T cell receptor (beta chain) was sequenced for a study of CD8 T cells in ankylosing spondylitis. Study observations and caveats: A TCR beta motif made of 7 to 9 highly homologous variants seemed typical of ankylosing spondylitis blood.

For this clonotype: Its antigen is unknown.

Germline V gene sequence: CDR1 SQVTM, CDR2 ANQGSEA. This CDR3 comprises 13 residues. Trimming cost V 6 bases and J 4 bases; bases outside gene matches: 2. A single record per CDR3 protein comes from TCRdb applying MiXCR to the 5' RACE reads. The sample consists of approximately 400,000 distinct CDR3 sequences, 15% to 20% of them appearing once. The chain couples TRBV29-1 to TRBJ1-5; the match to TRBD1 covers 11 bases. This clonotype was obtained from a male donor with ankylosing spondylitis. Sequencing was done on a sample of blood, either unsorted or a sorted T cell fraction (not recorded which). In nucleotides, the CDR3 is TGCAGCGTGGGGGACAGGGGGAATCAGCCCCAGCATTTT. This translates into CSVGDRGNQPQHF.